The clone carrying this T cell receptor (beta chain) turned up a few times. Its antigen is not identified. Unique molecular identifiers were present on the cDNA, which also gained a universal primer site by template switching. One entry per CDR3 protein, called by TCRdb with MiXCR from the 5' RACE reads. The sample consists of around 690,000 distinct CDR3 sequences, 21% of them appearing once. This entry comes from a study of identical twins. Findings of the study overall: There is a chance that invariant MAIT and iNKT cells partially muddied zero-insertion analyses. Cord blood beta clonotypes that were abundant carried fewer insertions, and memory repertoires showed no such trend.

The same sample was also studied in work on T cells expressing NK-cell markers.

This receptor was identified in a woman between 18 and 30 years old in good health. What was sequenced was PBMCs.

The CDR3 sequence: CASSPRRDPTQYF. CDR3 coding DNA: TGTGCCAGCAGCCCCCGCCGGGACCCTACCCAGTACTTC. The chain combines TRBV11-2 with TRBJ2-5; D might be TRBD1 or TRBD2, each matching 5 bases. The CDR3 is 13 amino acids. Germline values: CDR1 SGHAT, CDR2 FQNNGV. Deletions cut 5 bases from V and 8 bases from J, with 15 bases between.